Presented here are 23 T cell receptor beta chains from one specimen sequenced in a study of siplizumab effects on memory and regulatory T cells. Sequencing was performed with immunoSEQ multiplex PCR; in TCRdb, only in-frame clones are kept and a portion is missing. This sample has approximately 120,000 clones, with approximately 90% found just once. The sample consisted of Tregs sorted from blood. These receptors all come from a human donor in good health.

The chain uses TRBV6-5 and TRBJ2-1; no firm D call. V lost 8 bases, J lost 2 bases, and 10 bases lay in between. This CDR3 spans 13 amino acids. CDR1 is MNHEY and CDR2 is SVGAGI in the germline V gene. CDR3 amino acids: CASGTWTYNEQFF. DNA for the CDR3: TGTGCCAGCGGAACCTGGACCTACAATGAGCAGTTCTTC.

The chain uses TRBV5-1 and TRBJ2-4; D is uncertain. The V end was cut by 4 bases, the J end by 5 bases, with 10 bases between. The CDR3 loop spans 13 amino acids. CDR1 SGHRS and CDR2 YFSETQ come from the germline V gene. Here the CDR3 reads CASSPTSQNIQYF. In DNA, the CDR3 is TGCGCCAGCAGCCCGACCTCCCAAAACATTCAGTACTTC.

A note on this clone: Mismatch with germline at one junction end may stem from a read error. The chain is built from TRBV6-5 and TRBJ1-6; D unresolved. This CDR3 region has 14 residues. From germline, CDR1 is MNHEY and CDR2 SVGAGI. CDR3 in amino acids: CASTYNPGNSPLHF. The CDR3 DNA is TGTGCCAGCACTTACAACCCCGGGAATTCACCCCTCCACTTT.

The chain joins TRBV19 to TRBJ1-1; D unresolved. Germline V CDR1 and CDR2: LNHDA, SQIVND (reference sequence). The CDR3 is 11 amino acids. Trimming cost V 11 bases and J 4 bases, with 11 bases left between them. CDR3 bases: TGTGCCGGTTGGGGTGGCACTGAAGCTTTCTTT. Translating it yields CAGWGGTEAFF.

The genes are TRBV30 and TRBJ2-3, with D perhaps matching TRBD2 (7 bases). Germline V gene lookup returns CDR1 GTSNPN and CDR2 SVGIG (reference sequence). The V end lost 6 bases, the J end lost 1 base, and 14 bases lay between the germline ends. The CDR3 extends over 14 amino acids. As DNA, the CDR3 is TGTGCCTGCTTTAGGGGGGGACGCACAGATACGCAGTATTTT. Its protein is CACFRGGRTDTQYF.

The V and J genes are TRBV27 and TRBJ2-1; TRBD1 or TRBD2 may be the D gene (5 bases each). Germline V gene lookup returns CDR1 MNHEY and CDR2 SMNVEV (reference sequence). The CDR3 has 14 residues. Between the trimmed V and J ends, which lost 6 bases and 1 base, there was a span of 10 bases. In DNA, the CDR3 is TGTGCCAGCAGCTCGTGGGGGTCCTACAATGAGCAGTTCTTC. Residues: CASSSWGSYNEQFF.

J is TRBJ2-1 and V is TRBV19; D perhaps matches TRBD1 (7 bases). This CDR3 region has 15 residues. Trimming took 1 base from V and 8 from J, leaving 15 bases between them. Germline V gene data show CDR1 as LNHDA and CDR2 as SQIVND (reference sequence). In nucleotides, the CDR3 is TGTGCCAGTAGTATAGTCGAGACAGGGAGGTATGAGCAGTTCTTC. It encodes CASSIVETGRYEQFF.

The V gene is TRBV7-2, the J gene TRBJ1-2; perhaps TRBD1 as D (6 bases). Germline CDR1 SGHTA, CDR2 FQGNSA. V gave up 6 bases and J gave up 5 bases, with 13 bases separating them. The CDR3 is 13 residues long. Here the CDR3 DNA reads TGTGCCAGCAGGAAACAGGGTTTGTATGGCTACACCTTC. This codes for CASRKQGLYGYTF.

The V call is TRBV27, the J call TRBJ1-5; no clear D. The CDR3 spans 16 residues. Per the germline V gene, CDR1 is MNHEY and CDR2 is SMNVEV (reference sequence). Trimming removed 6 bases at V and 3 bases at J, with 18 bases between. CDR3 in DNA: TGTGCCAGCAGCCCGACCCGACACAGTTTCAATCAGCCCCAGCATTTT. Encoded protein: CASSPTRHSFNQPQHF.

This rearrangement joins TRBV5-1 to TRBJ2-2, with a possible D match to TRBD2 (5 bases). The germline V and J ends were trimmed by 4 bases and 3 bases, with 13 bases remaining between them. CDR3 size: 15 residues. Germline lookup yields CDR1 SGHRS and CDR2 YFSETQ. As DNA, the CDR3 is TGCGCCAGCAGCCTTCCGGGGAGTCACACCGGGGAGCTGTTTTTT. Translating gives CASSLPGSHTGELFF.

The chain carries TRBV6-6 and TRBJ1-1, with D uncertain. The CDR3 covers 13 residues. V was cut by 2 bases and J by 1 base, with 5 bases left in between. Germline-derived CDR1 and CDR2 are MNHNY and SVGAGI (reference sequence). The chain's CDR3 is CASSYKGNTEAFF. The CDR3 nucleotides are TGTGCCAGCAGTTACAAGGGGAACACTGAAGCTTTCTTT.

The chain is built from TRBV18 and TRBJ2-7; a possible D gene is TRBD1 (6 bases). CDR3 length: 14 residues. Trimming stripped 3 bases from V and 6 bases from J, with 15 bases between. Germline CDR1 is KGHSH and CDR2 is LQKENI. In DNA, the CDR3 is TGTGCCAGCTCACCGATCCAACAGGGAGTCGAGCAGTACTTC. This translates into CASSPIQQGVEQYF.

V is TRBV5-6 and J is TRBJ2-5, with 11 positions matching TRBD2. The ends lost 2 bases at V and 2 bases at J; junction bases unmatched: 11. The CDR3 is 18 residues long. Germline V CDR1 and CDR2: SGHDT, YYEEEE. The CDR3 nucleotides are TGTGCCAGCAGCTTTATAGCGCTAGCGGGAGGCAGGCAAGAGACCCAGTACTTC. As protein: CASSFIALAGGRQETQYF.

The V call is TRBV19, the J call TRBJ1-2; the D gene is possibly TRBD1 (6 bases). The CDR3 runs 12 residues. V was pared by 5 bases and J by 5 bases, with 9 bases between. Germline V CDR1 and CDR2: LNHDA, SQIVND (reference sequence). The CDR3 is CASSGQGYGYTF. The CDR3 nucleotides read TGTGCCAGTAGTGGCCAGGGGTATGGCTACACCTTC. The whole variable domain, remainder taken from reference TRBV19 and TRBJ1-2, is DGGITQSPKYLFRKEGQNVTLSCEQNLNHDAMYWYRQDPGQGLRLIYYSQIVNDFQKGDIAEGYSVSREKKESFPLTVTSAQKNPTAFYLCASSGQGYGYTFGSGTRLTVV.

The chain joins TRBV6-1 to TRBJ2-5, with 8 bases aligning to TRBD2. The CDR3 loop spans 15 amino acids. CDR1 MNHNS and CDR2 SASEGT come from the germline V gene. The trim removed 4 bases at V and 0 bases at J, leaving 4 bases unmatched. The CDR3 protein is CASSGASGYQETQYF. The CDR3 nucleotides read TGTGCCAGCAGTGGCGCTAGCGGGTACCAAGAGACCCAGTACTTC.

The V and J genes are TRBV2 and TRBJ1-3, with 9 bases aligning to TRBD1. The CDR3 is made up of 16 amino acids. V trimming: 6 bases; J trimming: 4 bases; junction bases outside the gene matches: 10. Germline values: CDR1 SNHLY, CDR2 FYNNEI. The CDR3 DNA reads as TGTGCCAGCAGCGGCACCTCCGGGACAGGGGGAAACACCATATATTTT. It specifies CASSGTSGTGGNTIYF.

This chain connects TRBV25-1 to TRBJ2-5; 12 bases are a match to TRBD1. The end of the DNA is better explained by TRBJ2-7, so the J call may be wrong. Germline V gene data show CDR1 as MGHDK and CDR2 as SYGVNS. This CDR3 spans 15 amino acids. The CDR3 coding sequence is TGTGCCAGCAGTGAATTGGGGACAGGGGGCTTCGAGCAGTACTTC. It translates to CASSELGTGGFEQYF.

The V call is TRBV14, the J call TRBJ2-7, with a possible D match to TRBD2 (5 bases). Germline CDR1 is SGHDN and CDR2 is FVKESK. Between the trimmed V and J ends, which lost 1 base and 4 bases, there was a span of 11 bases. There are 14 residues in the CDR3. CDR3 residues: CASSQGGRGYEQYF. The DNA of the CDR3 is TGTGCCAGCAGCCAAGGCGGGCGCGGTTACGAGCAGTACTTC.

This chain uses TRBV4-2 with TRBJ2-5; 13 nucleotides align to TRBD2. Germline loops: CDR1 LGHNA, CDR2 YNFKEQ. J lost 1 base, V lost 4 bases, and 6 bases had no gene match. CDR3 length: 17 amino acids. The CDR3 sequence: CASSRGTSGDTQETQYF. The CDR3 DNA reads TGTGCCAGCAGCCGGGGGACTAGCGGGGATACCCAAGAGACCCAGTACTTC.

This chain uses TRBV10-3 with TRBJ2-5; possible D gene TRBD1, 5 bases. CDR1 is ENHRY, CDR2 SYGVKD, per germline. The CDR3 extends over 15 amino acids. Trimming stripped 3 bases from V and 4 bases from J, with 15 bases between. CDR3 DNA sequence: TGTGCCATCAGTGACTCCATCTTGGGGCGAGAGACCCAGTACTTC. This encodes CAISDSILGRETQYF.

The rearrangement links TRBV10-3 to TRBJ1-1; tentatively, D is TRBD1 (5 bases). Germline lookup yields CDR1 ENHRY and CDR2 SYGVKD. V lost 8 bases and J 7 bases, leaving 17 bases between the germline ends. This CDR3 region has 13 residues. The CDR3 DNA follows: TGTGCCATCGCCGACCCGGGGGGAAATGAAGCTTTCTTT. Translation: CAIADPGGNEAFF.

The V call is TRBV7-3, the J call TRBJ2-2; TRBD2 might be the D (6 bases). V shed 1 base and J shed 0 bases, with 6 bases lying between them. Germline V gene data show CDR1 as SGHTA and CDR2 as FQGTGA. This CDR3 comprises 15 residues. The CDR3 bases are TGTGCCAGCAGCTTAAGCGGGACGAACACCGGGGAGCTGTTTTTT. Translating gives CASSLSGTNTGELFF.

V and J are TRBV5-4 and TRBJ2-2, with 8 bases aligning to TRBD1. V was clipped by 0 bases and J by 5 bases; unmatched bases: 6. The V gene's germline CDR1 is SGHNT and CDR2 YYREEE (reference sequence). CDR3 size: 16 residues. CDR3 coding DNA: TGTGCCAGCAGCTTGGCCGGGACAGGCAGTACCGGGGAGCTGTTTTTT. This gives the protein CASSLAGTGSTGELFF.